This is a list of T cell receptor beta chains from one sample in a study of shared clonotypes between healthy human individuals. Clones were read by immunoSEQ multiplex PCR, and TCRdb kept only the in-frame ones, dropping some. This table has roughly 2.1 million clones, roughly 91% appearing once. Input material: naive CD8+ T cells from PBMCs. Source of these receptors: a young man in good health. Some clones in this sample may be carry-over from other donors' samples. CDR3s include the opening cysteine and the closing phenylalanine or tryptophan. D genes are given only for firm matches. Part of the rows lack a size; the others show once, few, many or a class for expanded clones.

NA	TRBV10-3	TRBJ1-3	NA	TGTGCCATCAGTGAAAAAACGGGATTAAACACCATATATTTT	CAISEKTGLNTIYF
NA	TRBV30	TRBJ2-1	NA	TGTGCCTGGAGCGCGGGGTTTCGGGGTGAGCAGTTCTTC	CAWSAGFRGEQFF
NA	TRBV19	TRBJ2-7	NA	TGTGCCAGTAGTCCCGAGGTCGGTGCCTACGAGCAGTACTTC	CASSPEVGAYEQYF
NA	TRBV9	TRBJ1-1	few	TGTGCCAGCAGCGTAGGTGGGGGAGGCACTGAAGCTTTCTTT	CASSVGGGGTEAFF
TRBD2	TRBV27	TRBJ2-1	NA	TGTGCCAGCAGTCCGCGACTAGCGGATAGCTCCTACAATGAGCAGTTCTTC	CASSPRLADSSYNEQFF
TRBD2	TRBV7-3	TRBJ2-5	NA	TGTGCCAGCAGCTCCAGCGGGGCAGATCAAGAGACCCAGTACTTC	CASSSSGADQETQYF
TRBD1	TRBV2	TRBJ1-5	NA	TGTGCCAGCAGTGAAGCGGGGACAGGGTACAATCAGCCCCAGCATTTT	CASSEAGTGYNQPQHF
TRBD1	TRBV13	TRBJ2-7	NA	TGTGCCAGCAGCCTGGGACAGGGGAGTGCTTACGAGCAGTACTTC	CASSLGQGSAYEQYF
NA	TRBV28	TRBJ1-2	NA	TGTGCCAGCAGTTTAGGCAGGGCCACTGGCTACACCTTC	CASSLGRATGYTF
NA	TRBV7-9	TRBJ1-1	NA	TGTGCCAGCAGCCGCCGGGGACAAGAAGCTTTCTTT	CASSRRGQEAFF